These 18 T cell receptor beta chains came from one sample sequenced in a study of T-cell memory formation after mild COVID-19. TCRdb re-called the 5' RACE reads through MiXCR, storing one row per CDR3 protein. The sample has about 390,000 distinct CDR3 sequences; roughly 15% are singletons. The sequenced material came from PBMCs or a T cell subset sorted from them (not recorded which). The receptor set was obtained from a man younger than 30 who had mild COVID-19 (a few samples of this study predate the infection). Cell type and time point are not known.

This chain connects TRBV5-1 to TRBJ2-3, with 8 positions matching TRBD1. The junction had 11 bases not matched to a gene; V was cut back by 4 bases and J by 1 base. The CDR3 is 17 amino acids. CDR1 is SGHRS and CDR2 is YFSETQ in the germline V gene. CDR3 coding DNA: TGCGCCAGCAGCCCCCGGGGACAGGAGATCCGCACAGATACGCAGTATTTT. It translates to CASSPRGQEIRTDTQYF.

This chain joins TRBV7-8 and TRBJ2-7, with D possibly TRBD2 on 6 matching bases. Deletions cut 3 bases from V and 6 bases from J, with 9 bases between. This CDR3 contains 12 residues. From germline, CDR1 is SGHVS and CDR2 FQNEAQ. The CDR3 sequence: CASSFNGGEQYV. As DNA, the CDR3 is TGTGCCAGCAGCTTTAACGGGGGCGAGCAGTACGTC.

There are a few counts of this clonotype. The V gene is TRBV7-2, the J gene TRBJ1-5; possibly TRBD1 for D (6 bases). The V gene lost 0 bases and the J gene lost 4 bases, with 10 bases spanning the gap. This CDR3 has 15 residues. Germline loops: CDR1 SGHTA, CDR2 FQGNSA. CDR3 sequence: CASSLAGGQNQPQHF. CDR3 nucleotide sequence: TGTGCCAGCAGCTTAGCGGGGGGCCAAAATCAGCCCCAGCATTTT.

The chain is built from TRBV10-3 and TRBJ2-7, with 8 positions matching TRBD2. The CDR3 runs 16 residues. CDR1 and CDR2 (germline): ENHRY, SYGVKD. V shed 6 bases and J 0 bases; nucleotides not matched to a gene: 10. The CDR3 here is CAISADGTRSSYEQYF. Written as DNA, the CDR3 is TGTGCCATCAGCGCCGACGGGACTAGGAGCTCCTACGAGCAGTACTTC.

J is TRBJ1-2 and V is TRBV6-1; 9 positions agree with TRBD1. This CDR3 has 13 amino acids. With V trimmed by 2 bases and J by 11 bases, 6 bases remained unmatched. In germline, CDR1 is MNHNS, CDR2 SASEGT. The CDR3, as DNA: TGTGCCAGCAGTGAAATACAGGGGGCGAGTTACACCTTC. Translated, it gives CASSEIQGASYTF.

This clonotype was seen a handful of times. CDR3 nucleotide sequence: TGTGCCACCAGCAGGACAGGGGAGGCCTACGAGCAGTACTTC. Its protein product is CATSRTGEAYEQYF. The chain links TRBV15 to TRBJ2-7; 8 nucleotides agree with TRBD1. With 3 bases clipped from V and 2 bases from J, the junction kept 3 bases outside the gene matches. The CDR3 spans 14 residues. CDR1 and CDR2 (germline): LNHNV, YYDKDF (reference sequence).

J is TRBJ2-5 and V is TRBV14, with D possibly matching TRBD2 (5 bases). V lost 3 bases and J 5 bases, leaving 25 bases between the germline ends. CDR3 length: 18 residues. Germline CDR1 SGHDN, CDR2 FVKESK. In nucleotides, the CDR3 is TGTGCCAGCAGCCAGGATCGAGGTTCCCGTTTCTGGAGGGAGACCCAGTACTTC. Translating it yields CASSQDRGSRFWRETQYF.

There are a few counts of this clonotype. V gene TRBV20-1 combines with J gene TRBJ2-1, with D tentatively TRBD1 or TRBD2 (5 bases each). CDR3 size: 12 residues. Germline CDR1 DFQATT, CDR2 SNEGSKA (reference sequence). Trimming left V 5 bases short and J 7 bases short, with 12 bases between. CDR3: CSAPAEGNEQFF. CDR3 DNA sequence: TGCAGTGCTCCTGCAGAGGGGAATGAGCAGTTCTTC.

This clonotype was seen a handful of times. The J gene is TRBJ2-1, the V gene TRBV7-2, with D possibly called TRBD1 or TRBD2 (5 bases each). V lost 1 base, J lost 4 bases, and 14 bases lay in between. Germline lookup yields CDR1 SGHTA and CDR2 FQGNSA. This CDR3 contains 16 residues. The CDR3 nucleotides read TGTGCCAGCAGCTTAGTCCCGGGGCTGACGTACAATGAGCAGTTCTTC. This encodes CASSLVPGLTYNEQFF.

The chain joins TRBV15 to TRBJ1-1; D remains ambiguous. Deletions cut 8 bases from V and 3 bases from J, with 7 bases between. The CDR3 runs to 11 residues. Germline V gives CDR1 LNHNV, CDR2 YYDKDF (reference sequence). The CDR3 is CATGSYTEAFF. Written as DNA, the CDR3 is TGTGCCACCGGGAGTTACACTGAAGCTTTCTTT.

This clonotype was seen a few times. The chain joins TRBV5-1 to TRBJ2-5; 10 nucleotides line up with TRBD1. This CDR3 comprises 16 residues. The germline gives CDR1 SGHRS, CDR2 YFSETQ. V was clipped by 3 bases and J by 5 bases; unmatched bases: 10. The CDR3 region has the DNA TGCGCCAGCAGCTGGAGGGGACAGGGGCCCGGCGAGACCCAGTACTTC. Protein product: CASSWRGQGPGETQYF. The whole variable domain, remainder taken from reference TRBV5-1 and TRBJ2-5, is KAGVTQTPRYLIKTRGQQVTLSCSPISGHRSVSWYQQTPGQGLQFLFEYFSETQRNKGNFPGRFSGRQFSNSRSEMNVSTLELGDSALYLCASSWRGQGPGETQYFGPGTRLLVL.

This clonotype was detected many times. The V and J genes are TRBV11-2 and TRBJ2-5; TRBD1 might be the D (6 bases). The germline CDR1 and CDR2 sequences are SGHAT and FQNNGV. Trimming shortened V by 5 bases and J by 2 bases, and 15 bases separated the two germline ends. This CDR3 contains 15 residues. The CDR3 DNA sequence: TGTGCCAGCAGCGCGGCAGGGGTCACACAAGAGACCCAGTACTTC. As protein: CASSAAGVTQETQYF.

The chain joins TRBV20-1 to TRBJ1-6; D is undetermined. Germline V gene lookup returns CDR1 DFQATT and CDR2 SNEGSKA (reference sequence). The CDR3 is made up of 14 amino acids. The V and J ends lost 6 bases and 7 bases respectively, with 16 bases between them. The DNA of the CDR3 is TGCAGTGCCCCTTCAGGACCGGGGAATTCACCCCTCCACTTT. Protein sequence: CSAPSGPGNSPLHF.

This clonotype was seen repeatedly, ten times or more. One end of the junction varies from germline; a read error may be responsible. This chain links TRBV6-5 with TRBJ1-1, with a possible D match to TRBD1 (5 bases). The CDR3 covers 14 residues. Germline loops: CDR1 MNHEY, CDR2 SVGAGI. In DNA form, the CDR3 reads TGTGCCAGCAGTTCCCCGGGGGTGAAGACTGAAGCTTTCTTT. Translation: CASSSPGVKTEAFF.

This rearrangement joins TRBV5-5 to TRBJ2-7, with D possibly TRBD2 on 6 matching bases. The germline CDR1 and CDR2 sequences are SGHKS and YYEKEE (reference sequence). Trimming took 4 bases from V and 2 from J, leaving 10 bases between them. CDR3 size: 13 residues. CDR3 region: CASSVGLAYEQYV. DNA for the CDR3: TGTGCCAGCAGCGTGGGACTTGCCTACGAGCAGTACGTC.

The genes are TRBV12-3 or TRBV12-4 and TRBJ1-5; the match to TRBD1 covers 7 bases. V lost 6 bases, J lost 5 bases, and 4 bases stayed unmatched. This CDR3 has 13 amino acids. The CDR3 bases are TGTGCCAGCAGATCCGGACAGGATCAGCCCCAGCATTTT. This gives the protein CASRSGQDQPQHF.

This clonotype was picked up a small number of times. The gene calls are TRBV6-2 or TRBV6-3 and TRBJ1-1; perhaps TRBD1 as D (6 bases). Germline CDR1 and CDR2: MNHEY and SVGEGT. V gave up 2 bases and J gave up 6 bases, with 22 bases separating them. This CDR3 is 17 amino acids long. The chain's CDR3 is CASSYEGGKTRTSEAFF. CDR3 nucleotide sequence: TGTGCCAGCAGTTACGAAGGGGGGAAGACGAGAACATCTGAAGCTTTCTTT.

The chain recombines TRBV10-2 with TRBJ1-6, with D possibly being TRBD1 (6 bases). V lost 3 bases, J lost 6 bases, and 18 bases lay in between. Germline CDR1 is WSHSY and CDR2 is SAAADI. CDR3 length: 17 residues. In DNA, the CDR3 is TGCGCCAGCAGTGAAGAGCTTGGGACACGTTCTAATTCACCCCTCCACTTT. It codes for CASSEELGTRSNSPLHF.